This T cell receptor (beta chain) is from a study of response to subunit inactivated influenza vaccine. V dropped 0 bases and J dropped 0 bases, with 12 bases sitting between them. Per the germline V gene, CDR1 is LGHNA and CDR2 is YSLEER. The CDR3 loop spans 17 amino acids. TCRdb reanalysed the RT-PCR reads using MiXCR and keeps one entry per CDR3 protein. The table lists 150,000 to 200,000 distinct CDR3 sequences, approximately 12% of them singletons, with about 31% in the top ten. The same data also went into a second study, on T cells expressing NK-cell markers. That source adds: 5'RACE template switching with UMIs produced the TCR beta cDNA. Restricting sorting to alpha-beta TCR T cells was achieved in several experiments by an anti-gamma-delta TCR antibody.

This chain joins TRBV4-3 and TRBJ1-5; D possibly corresponds to TRBD1 (6 bases). This TCR was sampled from a man aged 45-65 years who received an inactivated influenza vaccine. Sample: CD8+ T cells sorted from PBMCs, taken 12 days after vaccination. CDR3 nucleotide sequence: TGCGCCAGCAGCCAAGATCTAGGACAGAGTAGCAATCAGCCCCAGCATTTT. Protein product: CASSQDLGQSSNQPQHF.